This T cell receptor beta chain was retrieved from a study of T cell responses to AZD1222 COVID-19 vaccine. For the study at large: Pooled together were second doses at about 4 or about 12 weeks.

Clones were sequenced by immunoSEQ multiplex PCR, and TCRdb holds only the in-frame ones, with some missing. The sample holds some 120,000 clones, 80% to 90% seen once. Germline assignment: CDR1 SGHNT and CDR2 YENEEA. CDR3 length: 12 residues. The V end lost 3 bases, the J end lost 4 bases, and 5 bases lay between the germline ends. Turning to this clone: What it recognizes is unknown.

Points from the study as a whole: Variant regions that are unmutated are reportedly the target of nearly half of spike-specific TCRs. The breadth and depth of Spike-specific TCRs increased once two AZD1222 doses had been given. Only 5 or 6 individuals given AZD1222 were seropositive at baseline.

The TCR comes from an adult in good health. Source: peripheral blood, taken on day 0 of AZD1222 vaccination. The rearrangement joins TRBV11-3 to TRBJ2-3; D gene ambiguous. The CDR3 DNA follows: TGTGCCAGCAGCTTTGGGGCAGATACGCAGTATTTT. The encoded protein is CASSFGADTQYF.